This section outlines one TCR beta chain sequence together with its context. In its sample, this clone was seen once. The clone's antigen remains unknown. No base-level quality is on record; no much larger clone is a single base apart. The data were obtained in a study of cytomegalovirus exposure and HLA in healthy donors (dated by TCRdb to the late 2010s). General notes on the study: An earlier analysis of some 600 of the donors reported over 250 Gb of sequence data and approximately 120 million unique TCR beta sequences obtained from about 200 million T cells. Rather than using new phenotypic data, the later analysis identified candidate immune exposures from TCR beta sequences and from how often those sequences occurred across donors. Class I and class II HLA loci were covered by the typing at four-digit resolution. Because of strong linkage in the cohort, a handful of DR-DQ haplotypes were treated as single units for association and clustering. Every discovery cohort repertoire had been produced on one sequencing platform. Besides the first cohort of approximately 710 subjects, a separate validation cohort made up of roughly 120 different subjects was used. Donor age, sex, ethnicity and CMV serostatus were collected together with the repertoire data. To decide whether each TCR beta V gene segment behaved as functional or pseudogenic, an earlier analysis of approximately 590 of the donors relied on high-throughput TCR beta sequencing. To study patterns of TCR occurrence, a later analysis re-analyzed previously published TCR beta repertoires from 550 to 800 donors and added high-resolution HLA genotyping. Typing coverage varied by locus: roughly 629-630 donors for A, B, C, DRB1 and DQB1; about 520 for DQA1; 600 to 610 for DPA1; some 470 for DPB1. Roughly 310 gigabases of sequencing data and approximately 85 million unique TCR sequences were included in an early release covering roughly 700 HLA-typed donors. On average, over 200,000 unique TCR beta nucleotide sequences were sequenced per donor among a few hundred genotyped donors of the cohort, with approximately 18% of those sequences being non-productive. Using immunosequencing, the study profiled T cell repertoires from 666 subjects and related those repertoires to cytomegalovirus serostatus. Among the roughly 400 genotyped donors, approximately 76% belonged to the genetic ancestry cluster associated with self-reported Caucasian donors. The study was designed to test whether signatures of past pathogen exposure could be identified by cataloging public T cell receptors. A later genetic analysis used genome-wide SNP genotypes for about three fifths of the roughly 700 donors, treating that subset as a discovery cohort. The study combined high-throughput TCR immunosequencing, statistical association of individual TCRs with disease status, and machine learning to predict cytomegalovirus infection status. Broader findings and caveats from the paper: A cluster of highly shared sequence variants was judged likely to be a technical artifact of the sequencing pipeline. According to a later analysis, parvovirus B19, influenza, CMV and Epstein-Barr virus appeared linked to several top co-occurrence clusters. Most TCR sequences were observed very rarely across donors, whereas some public TCRs were present in many individuals. In a later analysis, most CMV-associated TCR beta chains were found to appear HLA-restricted, with HLA associations seemingly driven largely by CMV exposure. An association between a missense DCLRE1C variant and V-gene and J-gene trimming of TCR beta chains was found in a later genetic analysis and replicated in an independent cohort. Compared with equally common non-associated chains, HLA-associated TCR beta chains in a later analysis were more clonally expanded and had lower generation probabilities. The classifier was reported to diagnose cytomegalovirus status with high specificity and sensitivity in both the original cohort and the validation cohort. It was suggested by the authors that the approach could potentially be generalized to other disease states and immunological phenotypes. In an earlier analysis of about 550 of the donors, most TCR beta V segments were observed in productive rearrangements about 87% or about 30% of the time, broadly matching IMGT annotations. Immune exposure information for the cohort was limited to CMV serostatus. Roughly 15 rarely observed V segments, including chromosome 9 orphons, were excluded from the earlier analysis of several hundred of the donors because counts were too low. Because some donors lacked HLA typing at each locus, the association tests relied only on the typed subset. This cohort had only TCR beta chains sequenced, and the lack of alpha or paired-chain data limited which features could be detected. A total of 150 or so TCR beta chains were listed by the study as associated with cytomegalovirus. In vitro tests confirmed that a few of the cytomegalovirus-associated TCR beta chains recognize cytomegalovirus antigens. When HLA alleles, especially DR and DQ, strongly co-occurred, TCR associations were difficult to assign to individual alleles. In a later analysis, 16,951 TCR beta sequences were associated with specific HLA alleles at a false discovery rate of 0.05. A further reported finding was that TCR beta sequences accurately predicted the HLA-A and HLA-B alleles for most subjects in the first cohort. Roughly uniform sequencing depth across donors was assumed in presence/absence analyses, although this assumption may not hold. In a later genetic analysis, fewer N-insertions in productive TCRs were reported among donors in an Asian-associated ancestry cluster than the roughly 640-donor mean. A later analysis found that TCR association rates varied across HLA loci, with DRB1 alleles showing the most associated TCRs and HLA-C alleles the fewest. Linkage disequilibrium might explain the correlated functional status among segregating V segments, but an unknown experimental factor could not be ruled out.

Libraries were made using the immunoSEQ multiplex PCR assay. For the multiplex PCR, a mixture combining 60 forward primers for TCR Vbeta segments and 13 reverse primers for TCR Jbeta segments was used. The CDR3 region of rearranged TCR beta genes was amplified from genomic DNA with a multiplex PCR assay. On the Illumina HiSeq System, the amplified TCR beta libraries were sequenced as 87-base-pair reads. As for the authors' bioinformatics: In a later analysis, tens of millions of unique TCR beta chains were counted across the approximately 640 repertoires, and roughly 11 million of these chains were shared by at least two donors. Raw reads were error-corrected and collapsed into unique sequences with a nearest-neighbor algorithm that merged closely related sequences to remove PCR and sequencing errors. V, D and J gene segments were assigned by aligning CDR3 sequences to IMGT reference sequences. Each retained sequence needed at least a six-nucleotide match to both a V gene segment and a J gene segment. Rearrangements were classified as productive when the CDR3 lacked stop codons and remained in frame with V and J, and all other rearrangements were classified as non-productive. Following IMGT convention, CDR3 was defined as the stretch from the second conserved V-encoded cysteine up to the conserved J-encoded phenylalanine. Sequences without an unambiguous match to a single V gene segment were excluded from the earlier analysis of a few hundred of the donors. In an earlier analysis of several hundred of the donors, V segments were called functional above 56.7% productive rearrangements and were called segregating when the between-donor standard deviation exceeded 5%. A statistical classification framework was built to diagnose cytomegalovirus status from the catalog of TCR beta chain sequences. In a later analysis, TCR nucleotide sequences were compared against IMGT/GENE-DB human TR gene sequences so that V and J genes could be assigned. In a later analysis, CDR3 sequences and most-parsimonious VDJ recombination scenarios were assigned using the TCRdist pipeline. In a later analysis, each TCR beta chain was defined by its CDR3 amino acid sequence together with its V-gene family, and reads lacking a unique V-gene family were excluded. A later analysis removed 500 to 650 highly shared, low-generation-probability nucleotide sequences to deal with suspected cross-contamination and a sequencing artifact. In a later analysis, a clonal expansion index for each public chain was calculated from normalized within-repertoire ranks of inferred template counts. Generation probabilities in a later analysis came from a VDJ recombination model fitted to out-of-frame rearrangements, and those results were checked against IGoR. Hypergeometric tests were used in a later analysis to score TCR-TCR, TCR-HLA and TCR-CMV co-occurrence, with a repertoire-size bias correction applied to the TCR pairs. In a later analysis, false discovery rates were estimated by permuting HLA or CMV assignments 20 times. In a later analysis, co-occurring TCRs were grouped using DBSCAN, with TCRdist sequence similarity added in when clustering inside HLA-allele-positive subsets. Repertoires with fewer than 30,000 or more than 120,000 public chains, plus five repertoires with anomalous nucleotide sharing, were excluded from co-occurrence clustering. The table comes from immuneACCESS by way of TCRdb, which keeps in-frame sequences with V and J called. Part of the clones is missing from these tables; in studies checked, under half for an unresolved V gene and the rest for unknown reasons. V, J and clone size derive from that table, while D and trimming were established from the DNA sequence. The sample table records 80,000 to 130,000 clones; around 80% of these occur just once. The ten largest clones represent less than 1.5% of the sample.

The cohort consisted of 670 or so healthy bone marrow donors. At the time of sampling, all cohort members were nominally healthy, though unrecorded immune exposures were likely present. The donor tested CMV seronegative, placing the donor among the 350 to 400 seronegative members of the cohort. Every donor gave a peripheral blood sample, and the peripheral blood mononuclear cells from that sample were used for TCR beta sequencing. Genomic DNA extraction from the blood cell samples was performed with the Qiagen DNeasy Blood Extraction Kit. Sequencing was carried out using PBMCs. The clonotype was recovered from a woman aged 18-29 years in good health and CMV-seronegative.

Read as DNA, the sequence is TGTGCCAGCAGCAAAGCAGCCCATTCCCCCCGAGAGACCCAGTACTTC. This gives the protein CASSKAAHSPRETQYF. The chain uses TRBV21-1 and TRBJ2-5; the D call of TRBD2 is as the table states it, not checked on the DNA. TRBV21-1 has pseudogene status. The CDR3 goes from the cysteine to the phenylalanine over 16 residues. Here the CDR3 DNA is all that survives: 48 bases in frame from base 1.